The text below deals with one T cell receptor beta chain. Its antigen is unknown. This sample was taken from a study of OX40 agonist ivuxolimab in advanced cancers. Study overall: Patients were infused with ivuxolimab every 2 weeks at 0.01 to 10 mg/kg. Among those treated, three patients had partial responses, one with hepatocellular carcinoma and two with cutaneous melanoma. Enrollees could have had prior anti-PD-1, anti-PD-L1 or anti-CTLA-4 therapy, which around 40% had received.

Study results and caveats: CD4+ T cells averaged fewer expanded clones than CD8+ T cells.

The table came from immunoSEQ multiplex PCR; TCRdb's copy has only in-frame clones and leaves some out. The sample gives just under 100,000 clones, approximately 94% of which show up once; less than 0.2% is in the top ten. In germline, CDR1 is SGHRS, CDR2 YFSETQ. V shed 2 bases, J shed 0 bases, and the junction held 2 bases outside the gene matches. This CDR3 spans 15 amino acids. This TCR came from an adult with an advanced solid tumor such as melanoma, head and neck, liver or kidney cancer. This chain links TRBV5-1 with TRBJ2-5; 9 nucleotides match TRBD2. This specimen consisted of CD4+ or CD8+ T cells sorted from blood, obtained in a trial of the OX40 agonist ivuxolimab. The CDR3 DNA reads TGCGCCAGCAGCTTCAGCGGGAGGAACCAAGAGACCCAGTACTTC. It is translated as CASSFSGRNQETQYF.